The count of the clone carrying this T cell receptor (beta chain) is one. The V and J ends lost 2 bases and 7 bases respectively, with 20 bases between them. There are 15 residues in the CDR3. Germline-derived CDR1 and CDR2 are GTSNPN and SVGIG (reference sequence). This entry is derived from a study of CD8 T cells in Susac syndrome. The patients serving as multiple sclerosis controls were treatment-naive. They had stable or active relapsing-remitting disease and fulfilled revised McDonald criteria. Reverse transcription of about 0.5 to 1 ug RNA used random hexamers. From the immunoSEQ multiplex PCR reads, TCRdb called clonotypes with MiXCR, one entry per CDR3 protein. The table records about 300,000 distinct CDR3 sequences, roughly 85% of them present only once.

The chain couples TRBV30 to TRBJ1-1; D unclear. The source material was CD8+ T cells from PBMCs. The TCR originated in a human donor with multiple sclerosis. CDR3 coding DNA: TGTGCCTGGAGTCCCTCTATGGGGTTGTGGGATGAAGCTTTCTTT. Translating gives CAWSPSMGLWDEAFF.